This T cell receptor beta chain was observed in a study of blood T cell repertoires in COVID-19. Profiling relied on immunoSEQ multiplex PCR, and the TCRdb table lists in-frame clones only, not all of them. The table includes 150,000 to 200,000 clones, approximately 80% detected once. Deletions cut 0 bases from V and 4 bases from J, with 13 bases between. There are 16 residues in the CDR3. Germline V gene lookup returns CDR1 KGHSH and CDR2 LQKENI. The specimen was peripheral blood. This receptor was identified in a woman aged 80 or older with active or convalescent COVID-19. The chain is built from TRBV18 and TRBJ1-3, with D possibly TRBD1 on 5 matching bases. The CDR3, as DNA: TGTGCCAGCTCACCACCGGGAGGGGTATCCGGAAACACCATATATTTT. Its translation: CASSPPGGVSGNTIYF.